Listed below are T cell receptor beta chains from one sample, sequenced in a study of CD8 T cells in Susac syndrome. TCRdb reanalysed the immunoSEQ multiplex PCR reads using MiXCR and keeps one entry per CDR3 protein. The sample records 200,000 or so distinct CDR3 sequences, around 96% being singletons. Material for sequencing was CD4+ T cells from PBMCs. The receptors come from a human donor with multiple sclerosis. Both conserved end residues are part of each CDR3. The order of the fields is D gene, CDR3 length, clone size, V gene, J gene, CDR3 DNA, CDR3 protein. D genes are given only for firm matches. Only part of the rows carry a size: once, few, many, or a class if the clone is expanded.

NA	13	NA	TRBV29-1	TRBJ2-7	TGCAGCGTTTCACAGACAGGAGGGGACGAGCAGTACTTC	CSVSQTGGDEQYF
NA	15	NA	TRBV2	TRBJ2-6	TGTGCCAGCAAAAAGGAGAGCTCTGGGGCCAACGTCCTGACTTTC	CASKKESSGANVLTF
NA	13	once	TRBV20-1	TRBJ1-5	TGCAGTGCTAGAGATCCGGGTGCTCAGCCCCAGCATTTT	CSARDPGAQPQHF
NA	13	NA	TRBV29-1	TRBJ1-5	TGCAGCGTTCTTGGACAGTATAATCAGCCCCAGCATTTT	CSVLGQYNQPQHF
TRBD1	18	NA	TRBV6-5	TRBJ2-7	TGTGCCAGCAGTTACTCCCACTGGGGGACAGGGCGAGTATACGAGCAGTACTTC	CASSYSHWGTGRVYEQYF
NA	14	NA	TRBV12-3/TRBV12-4	TRBJ1-2	TGTGCCAGCAGTTTCGGTGGGGTTGACTATGGCTACACCTTC	CASSFGGVDYGYTF
NA	16	NA	TRBV14	TRBJ2-1	TGTGCCAGCAGCCATCACCCAGGGGGAGGGAACGATGAGCAGTTCTTC	CASSHHPGGGNDEQFF
NA	12	NA	TRBV12-3/TRBV12-4	TRBJ2-7	TGTGCCAGCAGTCCCCGCAGGTACGAGCAGTACTTC	CASSPRRYEQYF
NA	11	NA	TRBV20-1	TRBJ1-1	TGCAGTGGCGACTCCCCCGGTGGAGCTTTCTTT	CSGDSPGGAFF
TRBD1	14	NA	TRBV12-3/TRBV12-4	TRBJ1-1	TGTGCCAGCAGTTGGACAGGGATCGCCACTGAAGCTTTCTTT	CASSWTGIATEAFF
NA	10	NA	TRBV9	TRBJ1-2	TGTGCCAGCGGGGAGGATGGCTACACCTTC	CASGEDGYTF
NA	17	NA	TRBV15	TRBJ1-5	TGTGCCACCAGCAGGGAACACATCGTTCGGGGCAATCAGCCCCAGCATTTT	CATSREHIVRGNQPQHF
NA	13	NA	TRBV7-2	TRBJ1-6	TGTGCCAGCAGCCCACAGGTGGATTCACCCCTCCACTTT	CASSPQVDSPLHF
NA	12	NA	TRBV20-1	TRBJ1-2	TGCAGTGCTAGAGCGGCTAACTATGGCTACACCTTC	CSARAANYGYTF
NA	15	NA	TRBV12-3/TRBV12-4	TRBJ2-6	TGTGCCAGCAGGGTTGGGGTCTCTGGGGCCAACGTCCTGACTTTC	CASRVGVSGANVLTF
NA	15	NA	TRBV12-3/TRBV12-4	TRBJ1-2	TGTGCCAGCTGTTGGCCGGCCGGAGGGTACTATGGCTACACCTTC	CASCWPAGGYYGYTF
NA	13	NA	TRBV15	TRBJ1-2	TGTGCCACCAGCAGACAGGGGTTGGATGGCTACACCTTC	CATSRQGLDGYTF
NA	15	once	TRBV30	TRBJ2-3	TGTGCCTGGAGTGTTTGGGGGGCCACCACCGATACGCAGTATTTT	CAWSVWGATTDTQYF
TRBD1	13	once	TRBV5-4	TRBJ1-1	TGTGCCAGCAGCGTGACAGGGGTCTCAGGAGCTTTCTTT	CASSVTGVSGAFF
NA	15	NA	TRBV3-1	TRBJ2-7	TGTGCCAGCAGCCAATCCGAGGGGACTTGGTACGAGCAGTACTTC	CASSQSEGTWYEQYF
TRBD2	15	NA	TRBV18	TRBJ2-2	TGTGCCAGCTCGCAGACTAGCTCCGGTGGCGGGGAGCTGTTTTTT	CASSQTSSGGGELFF
NA	12	once	TRBV7-2	TRBJ2-7	TGTGCCAGCAGCACCAGGGCGGGGGAGCAGTACTTC	CASSTRAGEQYF
NA	16	NA	TRBV20-1	TRBJ1-5	TGCAGTGCTGAAAACACTGGGGGCAATCGCAATCAGCCCCAGCATTTT	CSAENTGGNRNQPQHF
NA	12	NA	TRBV12-3/TRBV12-4	TRBJ2-7	TGTGCCAGCAGTTTAAGGCAATACGAGCAGTACTTC	CASSLRQYEQYF
NA	12	NA	TRBV20-1	TRBJ2-7	TGCAGTGGCCGGGAAGTAGGGAGGGAGCAGTACTTC	CSGREVGREQYF
NA	14	NA	TRBV3-1	TRBJ2-1	TGTGCCAGCAGCCTGTCGAATAGGGGCAATGAGCAGTTCTTC	CASSLSNRGNEQFF
NA	14	NA	TRBV20-1	TRBJ2-3	TGCAGTGCTAGAGATTTGGGAAGCACAGATACGCAGTATTTT	CSARDLGSTDTQYF
TRBD1	14	NA	TRBV27	TRBJ2-7	TGTGCCAGCAGTCCGACAGGGTATAGTTACGAGCAGTACTTC	CASSPTGYSYEQYF
NA	13	NA	TRBV5-1	TRBJ2-7	TGCGCCAGCAGAGAGACAGTCGACCACGAGCAGTACTTC	CASRETVDHEQYF
TRBD2	15	NA	TRBV5-1	TRBJ2-1	TGCGCCAGCAGCTTCAGGACTAGCGGGAGTAATGAGCAGTTCTTC	CASSFRTSGSNEQFF
NA	15	NA	TRBV14	TRBJ2-1	TGTGCCAGCAGCCAACCCCCGGCTTGGGGGGATGAGCAGTTCTTC	CASSQPPAWGDEQFF
NA	14	NA	TRBV19	TRBJ1-5	TGTGCCAGTAGTATAGGCCCCGGCAATCAGCCCCAGCATTTT	CASSIGPGNQPQHF
TRBD1	12	NA	TRBV24-1	TRBJ2-5	TGTGCCACCAGTGAGGGACAGACTATACAGTACTTC	CATSEGQTIQYF
NA	14	NA	TRBV28	TRBJ2-3	TGTGCCAGCAGTGTTAGCCTAGCGCAAGATACGCAGTATTTT	CASSVSLAQDTQYF
NA	13	NA	TRBV29-1	TRBJ2-3	TGCAGCGCTCGCAGGGTGGAGACAGATACGCAGTATTTT	CSARRVETDTQYF
NA	11	NA	TRBV27	TRBJ2-3	TGTGCCAGCAGTTCGGGGCATACGCAGTATTTT	CASSSGHTQYF
TRBD1	15	NA	TRBV19	TRBJ1-4	TGTGCCACGAGGGACAGGGGTTCGGGTAATGAAAAACTGTTTTTT	CATRDRGSGNEKLFF
NA	12	NA	TRBV7-9	TRBJ2-7	TGTGCCAGCAGCTTGTCAGACTACGAGCAGTACTTC	CASSLSDYEQYF
NA	14	NA	TRBV23-1	TRBJ1-1	TGCGCCAGCAGCCGAGGCAGACGGAACACTGAAGCTTTCTTT	CASSRGRRNTEAFF
TRBD1	14	NA	TRBV30	TRBJ1-1	TGTGCCTGGAGTTGGACAGGGATTCTCACTGAAGCTTTCTTT	CAWSWTGILTEAFF